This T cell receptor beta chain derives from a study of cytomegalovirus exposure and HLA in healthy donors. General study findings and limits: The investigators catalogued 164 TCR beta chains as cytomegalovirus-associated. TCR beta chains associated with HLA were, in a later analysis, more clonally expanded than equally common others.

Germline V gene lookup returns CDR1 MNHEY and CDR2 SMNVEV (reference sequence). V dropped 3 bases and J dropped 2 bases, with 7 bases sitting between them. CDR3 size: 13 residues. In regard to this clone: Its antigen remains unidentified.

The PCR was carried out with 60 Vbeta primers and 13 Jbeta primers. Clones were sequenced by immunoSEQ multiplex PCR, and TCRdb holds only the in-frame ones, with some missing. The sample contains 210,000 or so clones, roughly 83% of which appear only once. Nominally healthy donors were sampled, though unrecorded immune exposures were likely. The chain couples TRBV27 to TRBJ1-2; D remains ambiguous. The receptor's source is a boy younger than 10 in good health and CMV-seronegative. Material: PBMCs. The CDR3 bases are TGTGCCAGCAGTTTCAACAGCAACTATGGCTACACCTTC. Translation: CASSFNSNYGYTF.